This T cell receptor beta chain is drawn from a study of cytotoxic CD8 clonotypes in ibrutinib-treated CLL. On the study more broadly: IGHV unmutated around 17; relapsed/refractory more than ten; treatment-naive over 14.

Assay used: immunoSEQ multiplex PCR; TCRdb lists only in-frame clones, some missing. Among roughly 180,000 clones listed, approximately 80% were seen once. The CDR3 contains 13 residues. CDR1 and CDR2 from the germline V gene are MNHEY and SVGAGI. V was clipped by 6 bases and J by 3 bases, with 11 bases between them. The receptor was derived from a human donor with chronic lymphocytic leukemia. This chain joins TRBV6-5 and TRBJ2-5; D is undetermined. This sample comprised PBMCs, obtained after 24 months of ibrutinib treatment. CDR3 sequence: CASRSFKEETQYF. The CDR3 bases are TGTGCCAGCAGGAGCTTTAAGGAAGAGACCCAGTACTTC.